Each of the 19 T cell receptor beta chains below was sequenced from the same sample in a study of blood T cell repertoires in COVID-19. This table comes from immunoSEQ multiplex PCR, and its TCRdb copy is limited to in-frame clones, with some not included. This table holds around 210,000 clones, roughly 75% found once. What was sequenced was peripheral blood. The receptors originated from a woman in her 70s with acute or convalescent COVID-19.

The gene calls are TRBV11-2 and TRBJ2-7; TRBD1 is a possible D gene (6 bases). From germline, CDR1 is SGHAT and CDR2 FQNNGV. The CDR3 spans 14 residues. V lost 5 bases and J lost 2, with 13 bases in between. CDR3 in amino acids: CASSVDRLTYEQYF. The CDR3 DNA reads TGTGCCAGCAGCGTGGACAGATTGACCTACGAGCAGTACTTC.

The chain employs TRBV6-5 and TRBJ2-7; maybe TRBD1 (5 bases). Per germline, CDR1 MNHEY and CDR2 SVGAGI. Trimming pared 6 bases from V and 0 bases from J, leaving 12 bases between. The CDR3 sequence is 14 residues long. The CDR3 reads CASRLDSISYEQYF. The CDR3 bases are TGTGCCAGCAGATTAGACAGTATCTCCTACGAGCAGTACTTC.

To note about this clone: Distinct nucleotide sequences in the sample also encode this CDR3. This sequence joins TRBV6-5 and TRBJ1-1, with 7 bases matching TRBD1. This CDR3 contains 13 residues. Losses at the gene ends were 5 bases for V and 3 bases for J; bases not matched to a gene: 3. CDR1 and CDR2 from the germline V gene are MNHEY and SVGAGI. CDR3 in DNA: TGTGCCAGCAGTCGGGACAGCTACACTGAAGCTTTCTTT. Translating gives CASSRDSYTEAFF.

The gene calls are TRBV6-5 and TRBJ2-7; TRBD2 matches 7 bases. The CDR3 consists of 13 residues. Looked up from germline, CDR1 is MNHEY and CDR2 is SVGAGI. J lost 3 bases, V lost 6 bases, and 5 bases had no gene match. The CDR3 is CASRGLQIYEQYF. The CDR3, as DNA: TGTGCCAGCAGGGGACTACAAATCTACGAGCAGTACTTC.

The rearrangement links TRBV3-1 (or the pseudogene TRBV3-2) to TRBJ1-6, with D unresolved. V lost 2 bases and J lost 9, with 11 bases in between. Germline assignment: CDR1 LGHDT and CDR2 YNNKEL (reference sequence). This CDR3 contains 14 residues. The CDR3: CASSQTSLSSPLHF. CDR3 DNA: TGTGCCAGCAGCCAAACGTCTCTTAGTTCACCCCTCCACTTT.

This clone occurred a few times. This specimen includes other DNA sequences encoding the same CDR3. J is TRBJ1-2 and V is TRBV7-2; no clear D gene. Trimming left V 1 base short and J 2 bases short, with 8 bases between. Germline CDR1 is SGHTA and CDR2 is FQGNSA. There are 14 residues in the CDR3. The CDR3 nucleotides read TGTGCCAGCAGCTTAGGAGGTCAGAACTATGGCTACACCTTC. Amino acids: CASSLGGQNYGYTF.

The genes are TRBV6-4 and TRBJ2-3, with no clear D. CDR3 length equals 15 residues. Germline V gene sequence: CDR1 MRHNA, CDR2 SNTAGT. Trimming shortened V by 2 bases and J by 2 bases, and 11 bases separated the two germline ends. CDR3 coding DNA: TGTGCCAGCAGTGACGAGTTGCCCCCCACAGATACGCAGTATTTT. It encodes CASSDELPPTDTQYF.

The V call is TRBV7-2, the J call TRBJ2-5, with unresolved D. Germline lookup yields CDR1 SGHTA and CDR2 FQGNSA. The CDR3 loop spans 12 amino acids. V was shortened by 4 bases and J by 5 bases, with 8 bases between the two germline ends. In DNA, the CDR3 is TGTGCCAGCAGCTCCCTCCTGGAGACCCAGTACTTC. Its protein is CASSSLLETQYF. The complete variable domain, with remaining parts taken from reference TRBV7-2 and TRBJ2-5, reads GAGVSQSPSNKVTEKGKDVELRCDPISGHTALYWYRQSLGQGLEFLIYFQGNSAPDKSGLPSDRFSAERTGGSVSTLTIQRTQQEDSAVYLCASSSLLETQYFGPGTRLLVL.

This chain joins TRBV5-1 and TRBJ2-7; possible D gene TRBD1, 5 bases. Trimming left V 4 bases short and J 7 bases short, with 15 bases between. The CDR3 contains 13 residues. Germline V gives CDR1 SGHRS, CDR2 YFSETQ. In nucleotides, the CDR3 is TGCGCCAGCAGCGAGGACACCATGGGAGAGCAGTACTTC. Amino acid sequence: CASSEDTMGEQYF.

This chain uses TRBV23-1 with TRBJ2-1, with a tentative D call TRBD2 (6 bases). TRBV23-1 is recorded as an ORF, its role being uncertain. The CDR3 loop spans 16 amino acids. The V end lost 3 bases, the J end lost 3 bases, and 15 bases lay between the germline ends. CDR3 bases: TGCGCCAGCAGTCAGGGGGTTGGAGGGTGCTACAATGAGCAGTTCTTC. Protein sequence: CASSQGVGGCYNEQFF.

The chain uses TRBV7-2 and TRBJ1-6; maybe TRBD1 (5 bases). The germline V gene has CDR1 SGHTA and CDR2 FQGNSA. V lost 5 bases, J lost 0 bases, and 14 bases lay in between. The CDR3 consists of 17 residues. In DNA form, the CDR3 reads TGTGCCAGCAGCCTTAGACAGCAAAGCTCCTATAATTCACCCCTCCACTTT. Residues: CASSLRQQSSYNSPLHF.

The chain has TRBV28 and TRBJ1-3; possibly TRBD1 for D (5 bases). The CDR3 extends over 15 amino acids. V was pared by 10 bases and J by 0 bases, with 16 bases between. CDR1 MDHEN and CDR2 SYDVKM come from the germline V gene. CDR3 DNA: TGTGCCACCTCTCGGGGGAAGAGCTCTGGAAACACCATATATTTT. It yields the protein CATSRGKSSGNTIYF.

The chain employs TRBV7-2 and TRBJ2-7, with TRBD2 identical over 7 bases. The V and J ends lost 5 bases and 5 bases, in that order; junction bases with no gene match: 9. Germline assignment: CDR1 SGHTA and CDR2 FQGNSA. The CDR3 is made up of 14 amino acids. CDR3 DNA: TGTGCCAGCAGCCCCCGACTAGCTTCCCACGAGCAGTACTTC. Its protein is CASSPRLASHEQYF.

The CDR3 reads CATSDPREHDGYTF. CDR3 sequence (DNA): TGTGCCACCAGTGACCCTAGGGAGCACGATGGCTACACCTTC. The chain combines TRBV24-1 with TRBJ1-2; D ambiguous. Germline assignment: CDR1 KGHDR and CDR2 SFDVKD. The CDR3 is 14 amino acids. V lost 4 bases to trimming and J lost 6 bases, with 14 bases between them.

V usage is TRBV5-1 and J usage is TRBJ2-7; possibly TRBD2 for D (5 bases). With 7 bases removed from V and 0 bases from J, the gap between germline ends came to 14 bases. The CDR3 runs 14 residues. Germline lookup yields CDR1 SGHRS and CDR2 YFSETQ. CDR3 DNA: TGCGCCAGCGGCCCGGGATCCAGCTCCTACGAGCAGTACTTC. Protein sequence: CASGPGSSSYEQYF.

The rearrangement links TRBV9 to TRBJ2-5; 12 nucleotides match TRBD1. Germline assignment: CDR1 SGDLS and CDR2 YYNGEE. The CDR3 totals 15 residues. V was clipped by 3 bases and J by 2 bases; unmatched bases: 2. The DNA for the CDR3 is TGTGCCAGCAGCGCGGGACAGGGGGCGCAAGAGACCCAGTACTTC. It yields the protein CASSAGQGAQETQYF.

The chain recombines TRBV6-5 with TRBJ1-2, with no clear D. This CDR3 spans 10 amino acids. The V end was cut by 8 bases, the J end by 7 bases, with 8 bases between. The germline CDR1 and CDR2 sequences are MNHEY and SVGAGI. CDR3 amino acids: CASFIFGYTF. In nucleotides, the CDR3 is TGTGCCAGCTTTATATTTGGCTACACCTTC.

DNA of the CDR3: TGTGCCAGCAGCCGCCCGAGCGGGAGCTCCTACAATGAGCAGTTCTTC. Encoded protein: CASSRPSGSSYNEQFF. V is TRBV3-1 (or the pseudogene TRBV3-2) and J is TRBJ2-1; 8 nucleotides match TRBD2. Germline values: CDR1 LGHDT, CDR2 YNNKEL (reference sequence). The CDR3 loop spans 16 amino acids. After removal of 4 bases from V and 0 bases from J, the junction contained 5 bases not matched to a gene.

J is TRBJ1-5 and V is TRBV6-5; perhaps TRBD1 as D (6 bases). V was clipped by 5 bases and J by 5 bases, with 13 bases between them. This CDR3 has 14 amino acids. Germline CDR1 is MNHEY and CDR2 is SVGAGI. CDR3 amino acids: CASSNRDTYQPQHF. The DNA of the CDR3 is TGTGCCAGCAGTAACCGGGACACCTATCAGCCCCAGCATTTT.